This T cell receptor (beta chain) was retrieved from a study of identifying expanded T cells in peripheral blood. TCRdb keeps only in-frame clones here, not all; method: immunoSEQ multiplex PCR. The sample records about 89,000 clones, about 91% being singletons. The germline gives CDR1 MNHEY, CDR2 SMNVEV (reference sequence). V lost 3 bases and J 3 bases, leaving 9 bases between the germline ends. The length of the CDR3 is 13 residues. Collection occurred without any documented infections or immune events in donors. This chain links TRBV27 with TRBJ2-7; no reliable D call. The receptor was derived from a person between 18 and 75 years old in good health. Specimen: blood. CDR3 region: CASSLRRNYEQYF. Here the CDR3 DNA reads TGTGCCAGCAGTTTGAGGCGGAACTACGAGCAGTACTTC.